This passage covers 14 T cell receptor beta chains from one sample sequenced in a study of glioma-infiltrating T cells (dated by TCRdb to between 2015 and 2016). Sequencing used an Illumina MiSeq. TCR alpha and beta CDR3 regions were amplified with the iRepertoire nested amplicon-rescue multiplex PCR (arm-PCR) platform from RNA. TCRdb trimmed public reads at Q25 via fastp, called clones via MiXCR and kept in-frame beta chains. Each CDR3 protein appears once, grouped with its most common genes and DNA. This sample has some 93,000 distinct CDR3 sequences in its table, and 35% to 50% of those were observed once. In total, the top ten clones hold roughly two fifths of the sample. The material sequenced was glioma tissue, nonneoplastic brain tissue, or PBMCs (not recorded which). The source of these receptors is a human donor with low-grade glioma or glioblastoma, undergoing nonglioma brain surgery, or in good health (not recorded which).

Regarding this clonotype: At one of its ends the junction is not consistent with the germline gene, which may arise from a read error. The chain has TRBV28 and TRBJ1-2; D perhaps matches TRBD1 (5 bases). The CDR3 runs to 14 residues. The germline V gene has CDR1 MDHEN and CDR2 SYDVKM. The CDR3 nucleotides read TGTGCCAGCAGCGAAAGTCAGGGTTCCTATGTCTACACCTTC. Translating gives CASSESQGSYVYTF.

This clonotype occurred many times. The rearrangement joins TRBV28 to TRBJ1-5; D is unresolved. Germline assignment: CDR1 MDHEN and CDR2 SYDVKM. Trimming removed 4 bases at V and 0 bases at J, with 4 bases between. The CDR3 runs 13 residues. The CDR3 spells CASSYYSNQPQHF. The CDR3 DNA follows: TGTGCCAGCAGTTACTATAGCAATCAGCCCCAGCATTTT.

This clonotype was seen repeatedly, ten times or more. The rearrangement joins TRBV2 to TRBJ2-3; 8 positions match TRBD1. Unmatched junction bases numbered 2, after V lost 3 bases and J lost 6 bases. The CDR3 is 13 residues long. Per the germline V gene, CDR1 is SNHLY and CDR2 is FYNNEI. CDR3 bases: TGTGCCAGCAGTGAGACAGGGGCCGATACGCAGTATTTT. It encodes CASSETGADTQYF.

In DNA, the CDR3 is TGCGCCAGCAGCCAAGAGGGAGGATCCCATTCTACGTTCTTC. It is translated as CASSQEGGSHSTFF. The V gene is TRBV4-1, the J gene TRBJ2-1, with a tentative D call TRBD2 (6 bases). V shed 0 bases and J shed 15 bases, with 18 bases lying between them. The CDR3 extends over 14 amino acids. CDR1 and CDR2 (germline): MGHRA, YSYEKL.

This clonotype was detected a few times. With a much larger clone just one base away, this may be a read error. The rearrangement uses TRBV5-1 and TRBJ2-5; D gene unclear. V lost 0 bases and J lost 5, with 5 bases in between. Looked up from germline, CDR1 is SGHRS and CDR2 is YFSETQ. The CDR3 is 12 amino acids. The chain's CDR3 is CASSLDLETQYF. CDR3 in DNA: TGCGCCAGCAGCTTGGACTTGGAGACCCAGTACTTC.

Note on this clonotype: This may be a read error: a much more frequent sequence differs by one nucleotide. The chain links TRBV18 to TRBJ1-2; D unresolved. CDR1 and CDR2 from the germline V gene are KGHSH and LQKENI. This CDR3 contains 13 residues. V was trimmed by 3 bases and J by 4 bases, leaving 9 bases between them. CDR3 sequence (DNA): TGTGCCAGCTCACCGGGAGACGGCTATGGCTACACCTTC. It codes for CASSPGDGYGYTF. Full variable domain (rest looked up from reference TRBV18 and TRBJ1-2): NAGVMQNPRHLVRRRGQEARLRCSPMKGHSHVYWYRQLPEEGLKFMVYLQKENIIDESGMPKERFSAEFPKEGPSILRIQQVVRGDSAAYFCASSPGDGYGYTFGSGTRLTVV.

This clonotype showed up many times. The chain recombines TRBV28 with TRBJ2-5; 8 positions agree with TRBD2. Germline lookup yields CDR1 MDHEN and CDR2 SYDVKM. CDR3 length equals 15 residues. V lost 4 bases, J lost 2 bases, and 6 bases stayed unmatched. CDR3 bases: TGTGCCAGCAGTTCCCCCAGCGGGGGACAAGAGACCCAGTACTTC. Its protein product is CASSSPSGGQETQYF.

This clonotype was recorded at least ten times. This chain joins TRBV7-2 and TRBJ2-7; no definite D call. The germline V gene has CDR1 SGHTA and CDR2 FQGNSA. V lost 3 bases and J lost 2, with 14 bases in between. The CDR3 has 15 amino acids. The CDR3 bases are TGTGCCAGCAGCTTCCAGGCCAAGCCAACCTACGAGCAGTACTTC. Its translation is CASSFQAKPTYEQYF.

This clonotype appeared many times. J is TRBJ2-7 and V is TRBV7-2, with 11 nucleotides matching TRBD1. The CDR3 has 14 amino acids. Germline V gene sequence: CDR1 SGHTA, CDR2 FQGNSA. Trimming removed 7 bases from V and 2 bases from J; junction bases left unmatched: 4. The CDR3 protein is CASTTDRGPYEQYF. CDR3 nucleotides: TGTGCCAGCACTACGGACAGGGGGCCCTACGAGCAGTACTTC.

This chain joins TRBV12-3 or TRBV12-4 and TRBJ1-1; tentative D call: TRBD1 (6 bases). V gave up 5 bases and J gave up 8 bases, with 18 bases separating them. The CDR3 totals 14 residues. CDR3 DNA: TGTGCCAGCAGTACTTACGGGGGGCGCACCGAAGCTTTCTTT. Translating gives CASSTYGGRTEAFF.

This chain links TRBV27 with TRBJ2-7, with TRBD1 identical over 7 bases. This CDR3 region has 15 residues. V lost 5 bases, J lost 1 base, and 8 bases stayed unmatched. Germline V gene lookup returns CDR1 MNHEY and CDR2 SMNVEV (reference sequence). CDR3 protein: CASSKNTTGSYEQYF. The CDR3 nucleotides read TGTGCCAGCAGTAAAAATACGACAGGGTCCTACGAGCAGTACTTC.

This clonotype was seen ten or more times. The chain recombines TRBV25-1 with TRBJ1-1; TRBD1 is a possible D gene (6 bases). CDR1 is MGHDK, CDR2 SYGVNS, per germline. This CDR3 has 13 residues. V dropped 7 bases and J dropped 0 bases, with 9 bases sitting between them. CDR3 nucleotides: TGTGCCAGCAAGGGGGACATGAACACTGAAGCTTTCTTT. Its protein is CASKGDMNTEAFF.

Details on this clonotype: The junction shows a germline mismatch at one end, possibly a read error. The rearrangement links TRBV7-2 to TRBJ2-3; the D gene could be TRBD1 or TRBD2 (5 bases each). Germline V gene lookup returns CDR1 SGHTA and CDR2 FQGNSA. The CDR3 sequence is 17 residues long. The CDR3 nucleotides read TGTGCCGGCAGCACCACAGGAGGCGATAGATTGATGGATACGCAGTATTTT. Amino acids: CAGSTTGGDRLMDTQYF.

This chain links TRBV5-1 with TRBJ2-5; D unresolved. Trimming took 5 bases from V and 0 from J, leaving 17 bases between them. The germline V gene has CDR1 SGHRS and CDR2 YFSETQ. The CDR3 loop spans 16 amino acids. The CDR3 region is CASRPLGLGNQETQYF. In DNA form, the CDR3 reads TGCGCCAGCAGACCTCTTGGTTTAGGGAACCAAGAGACCCAGTACTTC.